This T cell receptor (beta chain) was sequenced for a study of blood T cell repertoires in COVID-19. Whole-study context: COVID-19 samples from acute and convalescent phases originated in the United States, Italy and Spain.

This CDR3 has 14 residues. Germline CDR1 and CDR2: SGDLS and YYNGEE. The V gene lost 4 bases and the J gene lost 7 bases, with 18 bases spanning the gap. Profiling relied on immunoSEQ multiplex PCR, and the TCRdb table lists in-frame clones only, not all of them. The repertoire has tens of thousands of clones, more than 80% of them found once; the top ten carry roughly 29%. Sequenced: peripheral blood. The receptor's source is a man in his 60s with COVID-19, enrolled during active disease. This rearrangement joins TRBV9 to TRBJ2-7, with D possibly matching TRBD2 (6 bases). The CDR3 sequence: CASSTWDSPGEQYF. As DNA, the CDR3 is TGTGCCAGCAGCACCTGGGACTCCCCTGGGGAGCAGTACTTC. Based on the CDR3 plus reference TRBV9 and TRBJ2-7, the full variable domain is DSGVTQTPKHLITATGQRVTLRCSPRSGDLSVYWYQQSLDQGLQFLIQYYNGEERAKGNILERFSAQQFPDLHSELNLSSLELGDSALYFCASSTWDSPGEQYFGPGTRLTVT.